These 4 T cell receptor beta chains originate from one sample sequenced in a study of blood T cell repertoires in COVID-19. Measured with immunoSEQ multiplex PCR; TCRdb has only the in-frame clones, and not every one. The sample lists 300,000 to 400,000 clones; approximately 87% were seen once. The source material was PBMCs or T cells enriched from blood (not recorded which). Source of these receptors: a woman in her twenties or thirties with acute COVID-19.

DNA for the CDR3: TGTGCCGTCGGGGGTGGTCCTGGAAACACCATATATTTT. It is translated as CAVGGGPGNTIYF. The chain combines TRBV19 with TRBJ1-3; tentative D call: TRBD1 (5 bases). Trimming shortened V by 11 bases and J by 2 bases, and 13 bases separated the two germline ends. The germline CDR1 and CDR2 sequences are LNHDA and SQIVND (reference sequence). The CDR3 loop spans 13 amino acids.

The rearrangement joins TRBV27 to TRBJ2-2; 12 bases fit TRBD1. The CDR3 is 17 residues long. V trimming: 7 bases; J trimming: 7 bases; junction bases outside the gene matches: 13. CDR1 is MNHEY and CDR2 is SMNVEV in the germline V gene (reference sequence). The CDR3 region is CASIIFRDRGQDGELFF. The CDR3 DNA reads as TGTGCCAGCATTATTTTCCGGGACAGGGGGCAAGACGGGGAGCTGTTTTTT.

The V and J genes are TRBV19 and TRBJ1-2, with 10 bases lining up with TRBD1. The J segment lost 8 bases and the V segment lost 4 bases, leaving 7 bases of the junction unmatched. The CDR3 consists of 14 residues. Germline values: CDR1 LNHDA, CDR2 SQIVND (reference sequence). CDR3 DNA sequence: TGTGCCAGTAGTAGACAGGGGGCAGCAGGAGGCTACACCTTC. It encodes CASSRQGAAGGYTF. Variable domain in full (rest from reference TRBV19 and TRBJ1-2): DGGITQSPKYLFRKEGQNVTLSCEQNLNHDAMYWYRQDPGQGLRLIYYSQIVNDFQKGDIAEGYSVSREKKESFPLTVTSAQKNPTAFYLCASSRQGAAGGYTFGSGTRLTVV.

CDR3 nucleotide sequence: TGTGCCAGCAGCTTAACTGGGACTACTGAGCAGTACTTC. Translation: CASSLTGTTEQYF. The J gene is TRBJ2-7, the V gene TRBV7-3; 7 positions agree with TRBD2. CDR3 length: 13 residues. The V segment lost 0 bases and the J segment 7 bases; nucleotides outside the gene matches: 3. Looked up from germline, CDR1 is SGHTA and CDR2 is FQGTGA.